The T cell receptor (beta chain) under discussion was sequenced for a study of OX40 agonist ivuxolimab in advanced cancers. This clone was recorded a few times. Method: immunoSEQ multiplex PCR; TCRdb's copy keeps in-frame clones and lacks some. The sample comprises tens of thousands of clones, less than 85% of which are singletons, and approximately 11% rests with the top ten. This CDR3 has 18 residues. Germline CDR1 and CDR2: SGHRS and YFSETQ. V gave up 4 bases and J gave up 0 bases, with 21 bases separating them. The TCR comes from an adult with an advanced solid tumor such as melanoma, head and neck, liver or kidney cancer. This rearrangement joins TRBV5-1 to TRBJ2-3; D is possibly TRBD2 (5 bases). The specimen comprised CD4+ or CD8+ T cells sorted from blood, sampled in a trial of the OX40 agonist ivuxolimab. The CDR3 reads CASSPARTLGLSTDTQYF. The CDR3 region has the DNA TGCGCCAGCAGCCCTGCCCGGACTCTTGGTCTTAGCACAGATACGCAGTATTTT.